This TCR beta chain was captured in a study of blood T cell repertoires in COVID-19. The CDR3 length is 14 residues. The V gene's germline CDR1 is MNHEY and CDR2 SVGAGI. After removal of 5 bases from V and 9 bases from J, the junction contained 9 bases not matched to a gene. Under the authors' procedure: Amplification of reference gene primers provided the estimated nucleated cell counts. TCRdb keeps only in-frame clones here, not all; method: immunoSEQ multiplex PCR. Clone size and V and J calls were adopted from that table, with D and trimming inferred from the DNA. The sample has over 150,000 clones; about 88% are singletons.

This receptor was taken from a man over 45 with COVID-19, enrolled during active disease. The rearrangement links TRBV6-5 to TRBJ2-1; TRBD1 matches 8 bases. The sequenced sample was peripheral blood. CDR3 sequence: CASSPAGGLGEQFF. The CDR3 DNA reads as TGTGCCAGCAGTCCCGCAGGGGGCCTTGGTGAGCAGTTCTTC.